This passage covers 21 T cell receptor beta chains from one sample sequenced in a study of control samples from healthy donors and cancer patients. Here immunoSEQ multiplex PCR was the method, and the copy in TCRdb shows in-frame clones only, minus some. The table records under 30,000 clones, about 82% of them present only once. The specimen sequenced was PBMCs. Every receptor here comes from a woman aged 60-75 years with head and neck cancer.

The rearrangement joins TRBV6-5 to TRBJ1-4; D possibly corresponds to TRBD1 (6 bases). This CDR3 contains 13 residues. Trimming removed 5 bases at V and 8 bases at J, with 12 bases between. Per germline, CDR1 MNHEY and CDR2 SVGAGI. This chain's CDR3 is CASSLATGEKLFF. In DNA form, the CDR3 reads TGTGCCAGCAGTCTCGCGACAGGAGAAAAACTGTTTTTT.

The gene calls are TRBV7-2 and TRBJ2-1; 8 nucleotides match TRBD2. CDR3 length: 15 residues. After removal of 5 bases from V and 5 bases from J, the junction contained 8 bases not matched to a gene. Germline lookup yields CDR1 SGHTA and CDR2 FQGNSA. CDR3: CASSPSGRTHNEQFF. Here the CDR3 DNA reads TGTGCCAGCAGCCCCAGCGGGAGAACCCACAATGAGCAGTTCTTC.

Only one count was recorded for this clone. CDR3 sequence: CASSLNRGREQYF. The CDR3 nucleotides are TGTGCCAGCAGCCTGAACAGGGGGAGAGAGCAGTACTTC. The J gene is TRBJ2-7, the V gene TRBV7-2; 8 bases align to TRBD1. Germline V CDR1 and CDR2: SGHTA, FQGNSA. CDR3 size: 13 residues. Trimming took 5 bases from V and 7 from J; bases not matched to a gene: 7.

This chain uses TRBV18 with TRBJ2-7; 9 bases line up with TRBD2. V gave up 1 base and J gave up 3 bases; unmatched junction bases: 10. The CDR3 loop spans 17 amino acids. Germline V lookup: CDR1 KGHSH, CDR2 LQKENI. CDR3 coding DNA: TGTGCCAGCTCACCACGGCTAGCGGGGACGGGGGACTACGAGCAGTACTTC. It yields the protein CASSPRLAGTGDYEQYF. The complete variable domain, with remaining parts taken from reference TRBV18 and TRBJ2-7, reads NAGVMQNPRHLVRRRGQEARLRCSPMKGHSHVYWYRQLPEEGLKFMVYLQKENIIDESGMPKERFSAEFPKEGPSILRIQQVVRGDSAAYFCASSPRLAGTGDYEQYFGPGTRLTVT.

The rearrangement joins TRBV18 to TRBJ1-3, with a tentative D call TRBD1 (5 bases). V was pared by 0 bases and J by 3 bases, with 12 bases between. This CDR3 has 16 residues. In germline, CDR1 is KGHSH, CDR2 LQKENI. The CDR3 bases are TGTGCCAGCTCACCACCGGGCGGGGGTAGTGGAAACACCATATATTTT. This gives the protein CASSPPGGGSGNTIYF.

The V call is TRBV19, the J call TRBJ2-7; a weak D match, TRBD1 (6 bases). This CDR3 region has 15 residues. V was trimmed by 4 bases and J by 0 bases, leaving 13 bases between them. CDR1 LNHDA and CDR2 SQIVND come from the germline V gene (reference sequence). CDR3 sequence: CASSRGPSSSYEQYF. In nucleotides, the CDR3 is TGTGCCAGTAGTAGGGGGCCTTCGAGCTCCTACGAGCAGTACTTC.

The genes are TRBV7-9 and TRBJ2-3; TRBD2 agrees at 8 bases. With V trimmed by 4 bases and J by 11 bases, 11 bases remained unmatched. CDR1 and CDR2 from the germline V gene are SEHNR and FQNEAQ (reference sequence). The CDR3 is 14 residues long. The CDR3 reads CASSSSGTSNWQYF. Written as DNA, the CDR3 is TGTGCCAGCAGCTCGTCCGGGACTAGTAATTGGCAGTATTTT.

The CDR3 bases are TGTGCCAGTAGCGCCGGGACAGGGGCCTACGAGCAGTACTTC. The encoded protein is CASSAGTGAYEQYF. This chain uses TRBV19 with TRBJ2-7, with 10 bases lining up with TRBD1. CDR1 is LNHDA, CDR2 SQIVND, per germline (reference sequence). V dropped 6 bases and J dropped 2; count of bases not matched to a gene: 4. CDR3 size: 14 residues.

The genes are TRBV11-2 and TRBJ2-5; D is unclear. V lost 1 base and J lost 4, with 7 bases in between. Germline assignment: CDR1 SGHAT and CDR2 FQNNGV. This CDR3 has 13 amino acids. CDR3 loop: CASSLAQVETQYF. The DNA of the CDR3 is TGTGCCAGCAGCTTAGCCCAAGTAGAGACCCAGTACTTC.

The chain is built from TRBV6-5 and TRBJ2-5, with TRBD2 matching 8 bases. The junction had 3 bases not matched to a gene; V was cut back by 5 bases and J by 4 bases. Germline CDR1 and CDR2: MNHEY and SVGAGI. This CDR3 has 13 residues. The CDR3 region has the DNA TGTGCCAGCAGTCGGACTAGCAGAGAGACCCAGTACTTC. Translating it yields CASSRTSRETQYF.

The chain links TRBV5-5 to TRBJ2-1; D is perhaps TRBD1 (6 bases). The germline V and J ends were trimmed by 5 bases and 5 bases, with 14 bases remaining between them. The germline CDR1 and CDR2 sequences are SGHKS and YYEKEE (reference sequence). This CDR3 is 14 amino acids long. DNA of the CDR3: TGTGCCAGCAGTCCTCTCGGGACACACAATGAGCAGTTCTTC. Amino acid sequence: CASSPLGTHNEQFF.

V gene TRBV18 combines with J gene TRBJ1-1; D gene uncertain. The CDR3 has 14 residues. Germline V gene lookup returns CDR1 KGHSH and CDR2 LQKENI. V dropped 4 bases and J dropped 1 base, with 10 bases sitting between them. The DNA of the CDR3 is TGTGCCAGCTCACTACGGGGTGAGAACACTGAAGCTTTCTTT. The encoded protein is CASSLRGENTEAFF.

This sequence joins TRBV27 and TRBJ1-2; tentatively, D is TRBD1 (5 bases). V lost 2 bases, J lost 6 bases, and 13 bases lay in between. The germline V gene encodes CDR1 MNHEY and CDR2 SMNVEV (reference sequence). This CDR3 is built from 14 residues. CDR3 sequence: CASSLDGGSHGYTF. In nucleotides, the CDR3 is TGTGCCAGCAGTTTAGACGGGGGGAGCCATGGCTACACCTTC.

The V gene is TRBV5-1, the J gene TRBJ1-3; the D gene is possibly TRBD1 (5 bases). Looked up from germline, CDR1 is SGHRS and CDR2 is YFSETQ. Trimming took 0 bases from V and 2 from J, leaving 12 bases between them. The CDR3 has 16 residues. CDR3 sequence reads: CASSLEGRVTGNTIYF. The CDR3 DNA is TGCGCCAGCAGCTTGGAGGGACGGGTAACTGGAAACACCATATATTTT.

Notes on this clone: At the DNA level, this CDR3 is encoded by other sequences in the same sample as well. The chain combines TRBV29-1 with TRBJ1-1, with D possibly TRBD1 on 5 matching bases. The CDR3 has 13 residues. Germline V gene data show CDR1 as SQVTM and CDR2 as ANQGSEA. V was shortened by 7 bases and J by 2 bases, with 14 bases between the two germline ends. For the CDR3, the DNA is TGCAGCGGGACCGGACACCTCAACACTGAAGCTTTCTTT. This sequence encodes CSGTGHLNTEAFF.

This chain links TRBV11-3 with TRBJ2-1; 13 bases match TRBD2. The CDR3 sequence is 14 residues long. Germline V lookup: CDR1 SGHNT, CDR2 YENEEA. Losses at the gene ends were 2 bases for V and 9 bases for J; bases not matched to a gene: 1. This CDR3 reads CASSLRLAGGEQFF. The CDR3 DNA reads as TGTGCCAGCAGCTTAAGACTAGCGGGGGGTGAGCAGTTCTTC.

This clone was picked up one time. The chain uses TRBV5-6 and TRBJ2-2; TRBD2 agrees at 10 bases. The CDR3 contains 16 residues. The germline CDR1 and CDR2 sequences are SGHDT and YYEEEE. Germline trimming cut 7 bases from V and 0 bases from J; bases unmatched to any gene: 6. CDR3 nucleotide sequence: TGTGCCAGCTCAGGACTAGCGGCAACGAACACCGGGGAGCTGTTTTTT. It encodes CASSGLAATNTGELFF.

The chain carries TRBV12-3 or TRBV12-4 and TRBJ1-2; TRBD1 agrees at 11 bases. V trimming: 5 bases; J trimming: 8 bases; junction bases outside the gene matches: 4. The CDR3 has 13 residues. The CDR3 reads CASSRTGGWGYTF. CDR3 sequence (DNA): TGTGCCAGCAGTCGGACAGGGGGCTGGGGCTACACCTTC.

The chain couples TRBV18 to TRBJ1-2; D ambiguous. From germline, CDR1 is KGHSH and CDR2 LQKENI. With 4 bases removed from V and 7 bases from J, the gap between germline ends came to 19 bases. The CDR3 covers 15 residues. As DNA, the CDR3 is TGTGCCAGCTCACTTGTTCAAGGGAATCTTGGTGGCTACACCTTC. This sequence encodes CASSLVQGNLGGYTF.

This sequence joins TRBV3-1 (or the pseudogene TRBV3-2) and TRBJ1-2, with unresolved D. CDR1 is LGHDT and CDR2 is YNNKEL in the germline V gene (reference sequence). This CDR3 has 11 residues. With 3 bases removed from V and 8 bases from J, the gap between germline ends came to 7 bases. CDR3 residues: CASSHLEGYTF. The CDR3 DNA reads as TGTGCCAGCAGCCACCTTGAGGGCTACACCTTC.

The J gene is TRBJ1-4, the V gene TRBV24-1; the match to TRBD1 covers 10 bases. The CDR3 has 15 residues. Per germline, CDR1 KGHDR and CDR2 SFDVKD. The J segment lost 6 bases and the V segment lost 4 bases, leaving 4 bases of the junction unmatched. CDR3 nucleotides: TGTGCCACCAGTGACCCCGGGACAGGGGATGAAAAACTGTTTTTT. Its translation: CATSDPGTGDEKLFF.